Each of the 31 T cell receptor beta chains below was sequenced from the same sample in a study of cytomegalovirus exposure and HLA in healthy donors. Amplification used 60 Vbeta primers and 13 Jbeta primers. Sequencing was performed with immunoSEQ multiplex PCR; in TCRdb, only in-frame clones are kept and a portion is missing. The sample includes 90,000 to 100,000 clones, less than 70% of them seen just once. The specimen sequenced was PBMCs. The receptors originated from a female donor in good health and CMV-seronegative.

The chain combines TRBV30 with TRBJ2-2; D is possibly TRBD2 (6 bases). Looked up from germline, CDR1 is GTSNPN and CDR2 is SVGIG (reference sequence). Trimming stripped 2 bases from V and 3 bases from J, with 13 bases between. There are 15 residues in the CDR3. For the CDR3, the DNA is TGTGCCTGGAGTAGGGGCGGGGTGTACACCGGGGAGCTGTTTTTT. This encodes CAWSRGGVYTGELFF.

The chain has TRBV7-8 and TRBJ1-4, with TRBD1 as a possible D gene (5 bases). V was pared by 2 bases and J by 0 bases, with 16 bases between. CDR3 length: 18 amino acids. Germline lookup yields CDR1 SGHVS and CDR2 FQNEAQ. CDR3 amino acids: CASSLFGAGPATNEKLFF. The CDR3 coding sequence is TGTGCCAGCAGCTTATTTGGGGCAGGCCCAGCAACTAATGAAAAACTGTTTTTT.

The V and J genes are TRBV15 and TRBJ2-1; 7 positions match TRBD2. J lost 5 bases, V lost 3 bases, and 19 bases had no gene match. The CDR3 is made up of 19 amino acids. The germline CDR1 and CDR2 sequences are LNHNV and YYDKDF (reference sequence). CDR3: CATSSSRTRYDSTNNEQFF. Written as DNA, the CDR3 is TGTGCCACCAGCAGTTCCAGGACTAGATATGATTCTACCAACAATGAGCAGTTCTTC.

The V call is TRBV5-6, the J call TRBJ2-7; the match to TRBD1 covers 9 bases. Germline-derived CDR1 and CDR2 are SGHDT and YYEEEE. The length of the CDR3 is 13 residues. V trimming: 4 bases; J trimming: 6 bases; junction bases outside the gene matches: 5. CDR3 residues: CASSRDRAREQYF. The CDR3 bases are TGTGCCAGCAGCCGGGACAGGGCCCGCGAGCAGTACTTC.

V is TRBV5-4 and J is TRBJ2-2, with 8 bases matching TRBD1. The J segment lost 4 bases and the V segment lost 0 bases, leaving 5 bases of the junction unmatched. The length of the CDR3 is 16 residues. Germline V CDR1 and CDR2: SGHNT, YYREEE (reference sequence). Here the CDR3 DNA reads TGTGCCAGCAGCTTGGCCCAGGGGGCCGGCACCGGGGAGCTGTTTTTT. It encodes CASSLAQGAGTGELFF. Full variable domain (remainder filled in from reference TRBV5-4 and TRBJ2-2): ETGVTQSPTHLIKTRGQQVTLRCSSQSGHNTVSWYQQALGQGPQFIFQYYREEENGRGNFPPRFSGLQFPNYSSELNVNALELDDSALYLCASSLAQGAGTGELFFGEGSRLTVL.

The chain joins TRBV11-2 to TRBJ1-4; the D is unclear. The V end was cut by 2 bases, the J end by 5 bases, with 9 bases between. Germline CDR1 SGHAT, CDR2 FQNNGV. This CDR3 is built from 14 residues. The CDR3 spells CASSLMGGNEKLFF. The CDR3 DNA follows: TGTGCCAGCAGCTTAATGGGCGGGAATGAAAAACTGTTTTTT.

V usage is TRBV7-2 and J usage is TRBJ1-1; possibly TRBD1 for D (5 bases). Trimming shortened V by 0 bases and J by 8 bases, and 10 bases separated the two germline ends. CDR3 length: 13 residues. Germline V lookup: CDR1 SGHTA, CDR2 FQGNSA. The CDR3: CASSLADRWEAFF. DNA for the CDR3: TGTGCCAGCAGCTTAGCTGACAGATGGGAAGCTTTCTTT.

The CDR3 spells CASSSGGAGGTDTQYF. The CDR3 nucleotides are TGTGCCAGCTCTAGCGGGGGGGCGGGTGGCACAGATACGCAGTATTTT. V and J are TRBV5-4 and TRBJ2-3; 12 bases are a match to TRBD2. Trimming cost V 7 bases and J 1 base; bases outside gene matches: 7. The CDR3 totals 16 residues. CDR1 is SGHNT and CDR2 is YYREEE in the germline V gene (reference sequence).

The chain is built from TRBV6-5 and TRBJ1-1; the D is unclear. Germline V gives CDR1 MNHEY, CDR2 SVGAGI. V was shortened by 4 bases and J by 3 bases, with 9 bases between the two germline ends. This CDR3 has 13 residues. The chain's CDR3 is CASSWEKYTEAFF. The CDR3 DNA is TGTGCCAGCAGTTGGGAGAAGTACACTGAAGCTTTCTTT.

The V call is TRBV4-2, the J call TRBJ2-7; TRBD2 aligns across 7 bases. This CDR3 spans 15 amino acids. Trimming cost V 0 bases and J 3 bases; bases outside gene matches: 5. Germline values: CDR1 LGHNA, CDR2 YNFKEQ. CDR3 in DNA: TGTGCCAGCAGCCAAGAAGGAGCGGGGTACTACGAGCAGTACTTC. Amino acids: CASSQEGAGYYEQYF.

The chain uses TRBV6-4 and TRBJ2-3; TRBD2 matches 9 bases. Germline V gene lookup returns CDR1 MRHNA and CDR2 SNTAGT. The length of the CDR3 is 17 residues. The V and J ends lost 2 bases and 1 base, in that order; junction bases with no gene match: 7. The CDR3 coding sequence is TGTGCCAGCAGTGACCCAGCGGGGGGCCGCGGCACAGATACGCAGTATTTT. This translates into CASSDPAGGRGTDTQYF.

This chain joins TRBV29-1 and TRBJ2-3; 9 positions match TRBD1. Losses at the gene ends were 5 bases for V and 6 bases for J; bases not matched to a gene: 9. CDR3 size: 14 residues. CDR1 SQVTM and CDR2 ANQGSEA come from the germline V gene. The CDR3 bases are TGCAGCGTTTATCACAGGGGGCGCGTTGATACGCAGTATTTT. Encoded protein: CSVYHRGRVDTQYF.

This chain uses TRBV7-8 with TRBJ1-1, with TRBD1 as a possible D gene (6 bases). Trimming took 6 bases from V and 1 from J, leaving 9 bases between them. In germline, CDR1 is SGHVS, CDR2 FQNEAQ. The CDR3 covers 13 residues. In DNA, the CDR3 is TGTGCCAGCAGAGCACAGGGGAACACTGAAGCTTTCTTT. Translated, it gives CASRAQGNTEAFF.

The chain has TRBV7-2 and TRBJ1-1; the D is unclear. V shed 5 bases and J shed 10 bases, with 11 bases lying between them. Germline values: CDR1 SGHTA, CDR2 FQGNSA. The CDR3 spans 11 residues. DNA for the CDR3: TGTGCCAGCAGCCAAGAGGTTTCAGCTTTCTTT. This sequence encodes CASSQEVSAFF.

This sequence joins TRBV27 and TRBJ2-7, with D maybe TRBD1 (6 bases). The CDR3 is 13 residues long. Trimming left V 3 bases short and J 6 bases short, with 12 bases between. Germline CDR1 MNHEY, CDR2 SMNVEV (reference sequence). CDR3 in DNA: TGTGCCAGCAGTTTCAATACAGGGCTCGAGCAGTACTTC. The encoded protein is CASSFNTGLEQYF.

The CDR3 DNA sequence: TGTGCCAGCAACCCGGGACAGGGCCCGTCGGGGGAGCTGTTTTTT. It encodes CASNPGQGPSGELFF. This chain uses TRBV4-2 with TRBJ2-2; 9 nucleotides match TRBD1. The germline gives CDR1 LGHNA, CDR2 YNFKEQ. Trimming removed 7 bases from V and 8 bases from J; junction bases left unmatched: 11. CDR3 size: 15 residues.

The CDR3 DNA reads as TGTGCCTGGAGCCGCGACACCACAGATACGCAGTATTTT. It encodes CAWSRDTTDTQYF. The chain combines TRBV30 with TRBJ2-3; D not certain. The CDR3 has 13 amino acids. Looked up from germline, CDR1 is GTSNPN and CDR2 is SVGIG (reference sequence). V was shortened by 3 bases and J by 2 bases, with 9 bases between the two germline ends. The full variable domain, its missing parts supplied by reference TRBV30 and TRBJ2-3, is SQTIHQWPATLVQPVGSPLSLECTVEGTSNPNLYWYRQAAGRGLQLLFYSVGIGQISSEVPQNLSASRPQDRQFILSSKKLLLSDSGFYLCAWSRDTTDTQYFGPGTRLTVL.

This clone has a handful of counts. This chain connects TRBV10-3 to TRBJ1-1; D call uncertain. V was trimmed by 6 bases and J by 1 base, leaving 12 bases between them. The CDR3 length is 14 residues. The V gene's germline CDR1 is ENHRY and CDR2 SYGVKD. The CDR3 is CAIRKSDKNTEAFF. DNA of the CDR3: TGTGCCATCAGGAAGTCCGACAAGAACACTGAAGCTTTCTTT.

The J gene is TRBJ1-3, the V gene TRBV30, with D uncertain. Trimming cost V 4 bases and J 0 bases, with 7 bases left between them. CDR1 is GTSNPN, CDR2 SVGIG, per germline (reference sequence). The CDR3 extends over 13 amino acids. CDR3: CAWTLFSGNTIYF. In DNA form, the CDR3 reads TGTGCCTGGACTCTCTTCTCTGGAAACACCATATATTTT.

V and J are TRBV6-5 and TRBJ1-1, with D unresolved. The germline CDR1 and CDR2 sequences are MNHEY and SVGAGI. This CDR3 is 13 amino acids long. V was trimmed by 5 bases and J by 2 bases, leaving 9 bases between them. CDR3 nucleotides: TGTGCCAGCAGTCGGAACAGTAACACTGAAGCTTTCTTT. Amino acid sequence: CASSRNSNTEAFF.

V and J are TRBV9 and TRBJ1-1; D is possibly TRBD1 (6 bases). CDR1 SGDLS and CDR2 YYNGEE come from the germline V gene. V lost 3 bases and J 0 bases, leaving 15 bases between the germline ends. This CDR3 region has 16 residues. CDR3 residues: CASSAGGGRLNTEAFF. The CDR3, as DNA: TGTGCCAGCAGCGCGGGGGGCGGGCGTTTGAACACTGAAGCTTTCTTT.

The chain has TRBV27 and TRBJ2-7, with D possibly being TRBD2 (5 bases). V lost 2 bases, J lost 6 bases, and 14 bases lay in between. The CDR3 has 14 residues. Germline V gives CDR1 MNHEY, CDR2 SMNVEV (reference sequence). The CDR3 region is CASSLAVRGSEQYF. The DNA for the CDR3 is TGTGCCAGCAGTTTAGCGGTCCGGGGAAGCGAGCAGTACTTC.

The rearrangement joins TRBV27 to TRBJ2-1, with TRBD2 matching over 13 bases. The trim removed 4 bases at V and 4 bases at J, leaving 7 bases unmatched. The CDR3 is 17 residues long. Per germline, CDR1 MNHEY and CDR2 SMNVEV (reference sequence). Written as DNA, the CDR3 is TGTGCCAGCAGTTCAGGGACTAGCGGGGCTCGATACAATGAGCAGTTCTTC. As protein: CASSSGTSGARYNEQFF.

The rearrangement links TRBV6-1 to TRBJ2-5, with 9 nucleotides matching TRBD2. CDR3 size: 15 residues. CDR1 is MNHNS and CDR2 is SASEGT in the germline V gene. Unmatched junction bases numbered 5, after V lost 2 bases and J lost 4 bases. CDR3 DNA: TGTGCCAGCAGTGAACCTAGCGGGACGGCAGAGACCCAGTACTTC. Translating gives CASSEPSGTAETQYF.

CDR3 residues: CASSYSRREGEQYF. In DNA form, the CDR3 reads TGTGCCAGCAGTTACTCGAGACGGGAAGGGGAGCAGTACTTC. This rearrangement joins TRBV6-6 to TRBJ2-7; D perhaps matches TRBD2 (5 bases). This CDR3 spans 14 amino acids. The germline gives CDR1 MNHNY, CDR2 SVGAGI (reference sequence). The V end lost 0 bases, the J end lost 7 bases, and 13 bases lay between the germline ends.

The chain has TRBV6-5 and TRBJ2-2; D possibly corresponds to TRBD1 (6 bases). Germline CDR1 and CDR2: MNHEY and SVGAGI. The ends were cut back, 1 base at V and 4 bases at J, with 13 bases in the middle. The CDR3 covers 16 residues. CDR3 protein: CASSYYLRQATGELFF. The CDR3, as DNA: TGTGCCAGCAGTTACTACCTGCGACAGGCCACCGGGGAGCTGTTTTTT.

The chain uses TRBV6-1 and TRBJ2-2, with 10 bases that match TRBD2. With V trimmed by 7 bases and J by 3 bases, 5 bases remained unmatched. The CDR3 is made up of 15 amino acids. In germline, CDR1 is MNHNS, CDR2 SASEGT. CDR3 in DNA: TGTGCCAGCAATCTTCTAGCGGGAGACACCGGGGAGCTGTTTTTT. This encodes CASNLLAGDTGELFF.

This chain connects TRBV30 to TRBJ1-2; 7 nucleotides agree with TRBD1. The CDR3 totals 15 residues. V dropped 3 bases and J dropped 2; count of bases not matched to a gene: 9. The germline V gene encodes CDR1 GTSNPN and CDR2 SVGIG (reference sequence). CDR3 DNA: TGTGCCTGGAGCCAACAGGGGAAGGGGAACTATGGCTACACCTTC. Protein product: CAWSQQGKGNYGYTF.

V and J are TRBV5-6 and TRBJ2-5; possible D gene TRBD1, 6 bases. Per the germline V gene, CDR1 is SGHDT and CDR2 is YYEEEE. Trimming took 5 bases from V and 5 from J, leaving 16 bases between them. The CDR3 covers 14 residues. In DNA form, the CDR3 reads TGTGCCAGCAGGACTGAGACAGGCTGGGAGACCCAGTACTTC. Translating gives CASRTETGWETQYF. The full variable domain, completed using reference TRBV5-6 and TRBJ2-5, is DAGVTQSPTHLIKTRGQQVTLRCSPKSGHDTVSWYQQALGQGPQFIFQYYEEEERQRGNFPDRFSGHQFPNYSSELNVNALLLGDSALYLCASRTETGWETQYFGPGTRLLVL.

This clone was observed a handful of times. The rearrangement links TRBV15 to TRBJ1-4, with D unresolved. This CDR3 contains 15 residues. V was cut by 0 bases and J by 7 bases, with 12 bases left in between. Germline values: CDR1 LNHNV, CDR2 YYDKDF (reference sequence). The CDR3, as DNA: TGTGCCACCAGCAGAGATCTCGGGGTGGGTGAAAAACTGTTTTTT. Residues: CATSRDLGVGEKLFF.

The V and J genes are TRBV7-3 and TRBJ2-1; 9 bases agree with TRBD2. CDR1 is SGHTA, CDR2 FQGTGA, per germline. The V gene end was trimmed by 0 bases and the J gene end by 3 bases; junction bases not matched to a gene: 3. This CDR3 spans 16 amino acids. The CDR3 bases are TGTGCCAGCAGCTTAACAGCGGGAGGTAGCTACAATGAGCAGTTCTTC. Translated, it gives CASSLTAGGSYNEQFF.